Listed here is a single T cell receptor beta chain. These data are taken from a study of human T cells and chemical hapten exposure. Overall study context: While the approximately 25-week study was under way, patients received diphenylcyclopropenone on the scalp every week.

In the original analysis: Samples had a median of around 94,000 TCRs, ranging 23,224 to 690,600. Each CDR3 protein gets one entry after TCRdb re-called the RACE reads with MiXCR. TCRdb's processing, not the study's, gives the V and J calls here. The data contain some 38,000 distinct CDR3 sequences, over 7.5% of them singletons. With V trimmed by 6 bases and J by 1 base, 7 bases remained unmatched. The CDR3 loop spans 16 amino acids. Germline CDR1 and CDR2: MDHEN and SYDVKM. Time point indicated: patch test 3, about 24 weeks after DPC sensitization. Described treatment: therapeutic diphenylcyclopropenone sensitization with weekly scalp DPC. Total RNA was extracted from unfractionated whole blood. Blood draws came first, before each patch test. Patients had alopecia, were aged 18 to 70, and were not pregnant.

The sequencing here drew on whole blood, taken in connection with sensitization to the hapten diphenylcyclopropenone (DPC). The chain carries TRBV28 and TRBJ2-2; 8 bases fit TRBD2. This clonotype was obtained from a man between 45 and 60 years old with alopecia areata. Some clones in this sample may be carry-over from other donors' samples. CDR3 region: CASSTAGTRNTGELFF. Written as DNA, the CDR3 is TGTGCCAGCAGCACAGCCGGGACTAGGAACACCGGGGAGCTGTTTTTT.